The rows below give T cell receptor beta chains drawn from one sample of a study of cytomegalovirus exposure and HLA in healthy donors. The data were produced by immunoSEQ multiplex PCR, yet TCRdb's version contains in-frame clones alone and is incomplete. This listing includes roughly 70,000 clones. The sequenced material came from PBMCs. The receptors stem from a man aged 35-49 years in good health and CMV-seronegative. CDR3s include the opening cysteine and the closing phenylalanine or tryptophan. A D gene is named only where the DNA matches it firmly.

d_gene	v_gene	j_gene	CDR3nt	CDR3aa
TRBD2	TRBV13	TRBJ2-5	TGTGCCAGCAGCTTCGATTCGGGGGGTGAGACCCAGTACTTC	CASSFDSGGETQYF
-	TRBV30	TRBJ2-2	TGTGCCTTGGAGGTGCAACCGGATTGGGAGCTGTTTTTT	CALEVQPDWELFF
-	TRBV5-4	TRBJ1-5	TGTGCCAGCAGCTTGTACGGAGGGAATCAGCCCCAGCATTTT	CASSLYGGNQPQHF
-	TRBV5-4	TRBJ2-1	TGTGCCAGCAGCCAGCGGATGACATACAATGAGCAGTTCTTC	CASSQRMTYNEQFF
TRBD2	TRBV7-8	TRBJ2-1	TGTGCCAGCAGCCACGGGACTAGCGGGGGGTCCTCCTACAATGAGCAGTTCTTC	CASSHGTSGGSSYNEQFF
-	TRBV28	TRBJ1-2	TGTGCCAGCAGTTTTGCCCAGAAAACTACCTATGGCTACACCTTC	CASSFAQKTTYGYTF
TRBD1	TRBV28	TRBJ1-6	TGTGCCAGCAGTTTATTACAGGGGGCCAATTCACCCCTCCACTTT	CASSLLQGANSPLHF
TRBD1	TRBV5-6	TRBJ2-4	TGTGCCAGCAGCTTGGGCCCAGGGGGCGCGACCAAAAACATTCAGTACTTC	CASSLGPGGATKNIQYF
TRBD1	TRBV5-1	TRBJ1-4	TGCGCCAGCAGCTTGGGCCTGCGAATTAGGGGACAGGGGCAGCAGGGCGAGAAACTGTTTTTT	CASSLGLRIRGQGQQGEKLFF
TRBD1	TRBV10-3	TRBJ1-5	TGTGCCATCAGCCCGGGACAGGGGCCCCAGCCCCAGCATTTT	CAISPGQGPQPQHF
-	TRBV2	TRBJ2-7	TGTGCCAGCAGTGAGGAAGAGTGGAGGGGTGAGCAGTACTTC	CASSEEEWRGEQYF
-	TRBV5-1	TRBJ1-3	TGCGCCAGCAGCCGGGGGGGGGACTCTGGAAACACCATATATTTT	CASSRGGDSGNTIYF
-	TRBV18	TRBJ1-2	TGTGCCAGCTCAGAAGACACAGCTAACTATGGCTACACCTTC	CASSEDTANYGYTF
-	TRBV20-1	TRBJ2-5	TGCAGTGCTTCCAGGGAAAAGACCCAGTACTTC	CSASREKTQYF